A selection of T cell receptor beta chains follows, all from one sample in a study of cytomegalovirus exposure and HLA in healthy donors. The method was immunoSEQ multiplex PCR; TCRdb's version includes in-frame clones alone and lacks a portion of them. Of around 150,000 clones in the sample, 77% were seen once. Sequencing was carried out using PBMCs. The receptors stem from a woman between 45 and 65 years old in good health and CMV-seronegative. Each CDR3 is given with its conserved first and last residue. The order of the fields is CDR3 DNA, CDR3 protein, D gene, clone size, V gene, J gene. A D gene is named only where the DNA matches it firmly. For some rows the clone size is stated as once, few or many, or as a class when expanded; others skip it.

cdr3_nt: TGCAGCGTTGGTCAGGGGAGCTCTGGAAACACCATATATTTT
cdr3_aa: CSVGQGSSGNTIYF
d_call: .
clone_size: .
v_call: TRBV29-1
j_call: TRBJ1-3

cdr3_nt: TGTGCCAGCAGCTACTTCGGGTCACCCCTCCACTTT
cdr3_aa: CASSYFGSPLHF
d_call: .
clone_size: once
v_call: TRBV6-5
j_call: TRBJ1-6

cdr3_nt: TGTGCCAGCAGCTCGGGACAGTCGCCGACCTATGGCTACACCTTC
cdr3_aa: CASSSGQSPTYGYTF
d_call: TRBD1
clone_size: .
v_call: TRBV7-2
j_call: TRBJ1-2

cdr3_nt: TGTGCCAGCAGCGTAGCGACAGCTCCGCAGACCCAGTACTTC
cdr3_aa: CASSVATAPQTQYF
d_call: .
clone_size: .
v_call: TRBV9
j_call: TRBJ2-5

cdr3_nt: TGCGCCAGCAGCTTTTTAGCGGGGGGCGGGGACAATGAGCAGTTCTTC
cdr3_aa: CASSFLAGGGDNEQFF
d_call: TRBD2
clone_size: .
v_call: TRBV5-1
j_call: TRBJ2-1

cdr3_nt: TGTGCCAGCAGTGCCCGGGACAGGGTAAATTCACCCCTCCACTTT
cdr3_aa: CASSARDRVNSPLHF
d_call: TRBD1
clone_size: .
v_call: TRBV2
j_call: TRBJ1-6

cdr3_nt: TGTGCCAGCAGCTTAGCTAGCGGCGAGCAGACCCAGTACTTC
cdr3_aa: CASSLASGEQTQYF
d_call: .
clone_size: once
v_call: TRBV7-6
j_call: TRBJ2-5

cdr3_nt: TGTGCCAGCAGTGGACTGTTGGTGGAAAAACTGTTTTTT
cdr3_aa: CASSGLLVEKLFF
d_call: .
clone_size: .
v_call: TRBV6-5
j_call: TRBJ1-4

cdr3_nt: TGTGCCAGTAGTATAGTAGTTAGCAATCAGCCCCAGCATTTT
cdr3_aa: CASSIVVSNQPQHF
d_call: .
clone_size: .
v_call: TRBV19
j_call: TRBJ1-5

cdr3_nt: TGTGCCTGGAGTGTACTGGGACACTCTGGAAACACCATATATTTT
cdr3_aa: CAWSVLGHSGNTIYF
d_call: .
clone_size: few
v_call: TRBV30
j_call: TRBJ1-3

cdr3_nt: TGCGCCAGCAGCCCAGGACGGGAATATGAACCCCTCCACTTT
cdr3_aa: CASSPGREYEPLHF
d_call: .
clone_size: .
v_call: TRBV5-1
j_call: TRBJ1-6

cdr3_nt: TGTGCCAGCAGCCTTAGTGGGGGCCAGGAAGGCTACACCTTC
cdr3_aa: CASSLSGGQEGYTF
d_call: .
clone_size: few
v_call: TRBV9
j_call: TRBJ1-2

cdr3_nt: TGTGCCAGCTCGACAGAATCCTACAATGAGCAGTTCTTC
cdr3_aa: CASSTESYNEQFF
d_call: .
clone_size: .
v_call: TRBV2
j_call: TRBJ2-1

cdr3_nt: TGTTCCAGCAGCGCTGGACAGGCTGCAACTAATGAAAAACTGTTTTTT
cdr3_aa: CSSSAGQAATNEKLFF
d_call: TRBD1
clone_size: .
v_call: TRBV7-9
j_call: TRBJ1-4

cdr3_nt: TGTGCCAGCAGTTTGTTATCGGGGTCTGAAGCTTTCTTT
cdr3_aa: CASSLLSGSEAFF
d_call: .
clone_size: .
v_call: TRBV27
j_call: TRBJ1-1

cdr3_nt: TGTGCCAGTAGTATCTCTGCAGGGGGCACTTCACCCCTCCACTTT
cdr3_aa: CASSISAGGTSPLHF
d_call: TRBD1
clone_size: once
v_call: TRBV19
j_call: TRBJ1-6

cdr3_nt: TGCGGTGCCCCTAGGCAGTTGGAAGCTTTCTTT
cdr3_aa: CGAPRQLEAFF
d_call: .
clone_size: .
v_call: TRBV20-1
j_call: TRBJ1-1

cdr3_nt: TGTGCCACCAGCAGGGGACAGGCGCAAGAGACCCAGTACTTC
cdr3_aa: CATSRGQAQETQYF
d_call: TRBD1
clone_size: .
v_call: TRBV15
j_call: TRBJ2-5

cdr3_nt: TGTGCCAGCTCACCCCTTACAGGGGAGAGGCACAATGAGCAGTTCTTC
cdr3_aa: CASSPLTGERHNEQFF
d_call: TRBD1
clone_size: .
v_call: TRBV18
j_call: TRBJ2-1

cdr3_nt: TGTGCCAGCAGCGCCCAGCTAGCGGGGGGGCTTGGCGGGGAGCTGTTTTTT
cdr3_aa: CASSAQLAGGLGGELFF
d_call: TRBD2
clone_size: .
v_call: TRBV9
j_call: TRBJ2-2

cdr3_nt: TGTGCCTGGCAGGGTGATCGGGCCAACGTCCTGACTTTC
cdr3_aa: CAWQGDRANVLTF
d_call: .
clone_size: .
v_call: TRBV30
j_call: TRBJ2-6

cdr3_nt: TGTGCCAGCAGCCCTGGACTAGCTCAAGATACGCAGTATTTT
cdr3_aa: CASSPGLAQDTQYF
d_call: TRBD2
clone_size: .
v_call: TRBV7-2
j_call: TRBJ2-3

cdr3_nt: TGTGCCAGCAGCCACGGGAGGGGAGCTTTCTTT
cdr3_aa: CASSHGRGAFF
d_call: .
clone_size: .
v_call: TRBV14
j_call: TRBJ1-1

cdr3_nt: TGTGCCAGCAGCTCAACCGGGGAGCTGTTTTTT
cdr3_aa: CASSSTGELFF
d_call: .
clone_size: .
v_call: TRBV11-3
j_call: TRBJ2-2

cdr3_nt: TGTGCCAGTAGTTCTCGGACAGTTTTATTGTCCCATTTT
cdr3_aa: CASSSRTVLLSHF
d_call: .
clone_size: .
v_call: TRBV19
j_call: TRBJ1-5

cdr3_nt: TGTGCCAGCAGCCAAGGATCCGACAGGCCGAGGGGAGAGACCCAGTACTTC
cdr3_aa: CASSQGSDRPRGETQYF
d_call: .
clone_size: .
v_call: TRBV4-2
j_call: TRBJ2-5

cdr3_nt: TGCAGCGTTGAAGATGAGGGGGCAACTAATGAAAAACTGTTTTTT
cdr3_aa: CSVEDEGATNEKLFF
d_call: .
clone_size: .
v_call: TRBV29-1
j_call: TRBJ1-4

cdr3_nt: TGCGCCAGCAGCTTGGGAGGGTATGGCAATCAGCCCCAGCATTTT
cdr3_aa: CASSLGGYGNQPQHF
d_call: .
clone_size: .
v_call: TRBV5-1
j_call: TRBJ1-5

cdr3_nt: TGTGCCAGCAGAACGACAGGGGACCTCGAGCAGTACTTC
cdr3_aa: CASRTTGDLEQYF
d_call: TRBD1
clone_size: .
v_call: TRBV27
j_call: TRBJ2-7

cdr3_nt: TGTGCCAGCAGCGTAGGATATGGGGGCAGGAGCACAGATACGCAGTATTTT
cdr3_aa: CASSVGYGGRSTDTQYF
d_call: .
clone_size: .
v_call: TRBV9
j_call: TRBJ2-3

cdr3_nt: TGTGCCAGCAGCGTCTCAGGGATGGACACTGAAGCTTTCTTT
cdr3_aa: CASSVSGMDTEAFF
d_call: .
clone_size: .
v_call: TRBV11-2
j_call: TRBJ1-1

cdr3_nt: TGTGCCTGGAATGGTGCAGGGATCGAAAAACTGTTTTTT
cdr3_aa: CAWNGAGIEKLFF
d_call: .
clone_size: .
v_call: TRBV30
j_call: TRBJ1-4

cdr3_nt: TGTGCCAGCAGCTTGGAGGCGGGGACCCAAGAGACCCAGTACTTC
cdr3_aa: CASSLEAGTQETQYF
d_call: .
clone_size: once
v_call: TRBV5-6
j_call: TRBJ2-5

cdr3_nt: TGTGCCAGCTCACCGATACAGGGAAATTCTGAAAAACTGTTTTTT
cdr3_aa: CASSPIQGNSEKLFF
d_call: .
clone_size: .
v_call: TRBV18
j_call: TRBJ1-4

cdr3_nt: TGTGCCAGCAGCTTAATGGGGGGAGTGGGTGAAAAACTGTTTTTT
cdr3_aa: CASSLMGGVGEKLFF
d_call: .
clone_size: medium-sized
v_call: TRBV7-3
j_call: TRBJ1-4

cdr3_nt: TGTGCCAGCACCGGGACTAGCGGGGTCGGCCCCTACAATGAGCAGTTCTTC
cdr3_aa: CASTGTSGVGPYNEQFF
d_call: TRBD2
clone_size: .
v_call: TRBV7-2
j_call: TRBJ2-1

cdr3_nt: TGCGCCAGCAGCTTGGGTGGCGGGGGGGAATACAATGAGCAGTTCTTC
cdr3_aa: CASSLGGGGEYNEQFF
d_call: TRBD2
clone_size: .
v_call: TRBV5-1
j_call: TRBJ2-1

cdr3_nt: TGTGCCAGCAGTGAAGAAATCGGACTCCGAGACACCTTC
cdr3_aa: CASSEEIGLRDTF
d_call: .
clone_size: .
v_call: TRBV6-1
j_call: TRBJ1-2

cdr3_nt: TGTGCCAGCAGTGCGGTGAGAGAGCAGTTCTTC
cdr3_aa: CASSAVREQFF
d_call: .
clone_size: .
v_call: TRBV2
j_call: TRBJ2-1

cdr3_nt: TGTGCCAGCAGTGCGACAGGGAAAGGACCCTATGGCTACACCTTC
cdr3_aa: CASSATGKGPYGYTF
d_call: TRBD1
clone_size: .
v_call: TRBV27
j_call: TRBJ1-2

cdr3_nt: TGTGCCAGCAGCTTAGCTGCGGGGGACACTGAAGCTTTCTTT
cdr3_aa: CASSLAAGDTEAFF
d_call: .
clone_size: .
v_call: TRBV7-2
j_call: TRBJ1-1

cdr3_nt: TGCGCCAGCAGCCAAGACAGGGGCTTGGGGGAGACCCAGTACTTC
cdr3_aa: CASSQDRGLGETQYF
d_call: .
clone_size: once
v_call: TRBV4-1
j_call: TRBJ2-5